The 19 T cell receptor beta chains reported below all come from one sample, sequenced in a study of blood T cell repertoires in COVID-19. This table comes from immunoSEQ multiplex PCR, and its TCRdb copy is limited to in-frame clones, with some not included. Here the sample spans about 72,000 clones, less than 95% being singletons. The sequenced sample was peripheral blood. The receptors shown here come from a woman between 55 and 75 years old with active COVID-19.

The rearrangement uses TRBV9 and TRBJ1-4; tentative D call: TRBD1 (6 bases). Trimming removed 7 bases from V and 7 bases from J, with 14 bases in between. Germline V gene sequence: CDR1 SGDLS, CDR2 YYNGEE. The CDR3 has 13 amino acids. CDR3 DNA: TGTGCCAGCGCGGACAGCTCGGGTGAAAAACTGTTTTTT. Translated, it gives CASADSSGEKLFF.

The gene calls are TRBV7-8 and TRBJ2-1; 10 nucleotides line up with TRBD2. V gave up 2 bases and J gave up 0 bases; unmatched junction bases: 7. The V gene's germline CDR1 is SGHVS and CDR2 FQNEAQ. This CDR3 has 18 residues. The CDR3 protein is CASSLRLAGQGSYNEQFF. The DNA for the CDR3 is TGTGCCAGCAGCTTACGACTAGCGGGCCAGGGCTCCTACAATGAGCAGTTCTTC.

The J gene is TRBJ1-3, the V gene TRBV28, with D unresolved. This CDR3 comprises 15 residues. The germline V and J ends were trimmed by 5 bases and 5 bases, with 16 bases remaining between them. Germline loops: CDR1 MDHEN, CDR2 SYDVKM. As DNA, the CDR3 is TGTGCCAGCAGTGGGCAAAGGATGGTGAGAAACACCATATATTTT. Translating it yields CASSGQRMVRNTIYF. Full variable domain (outside the CDR3, taken from reference TRBV28 and TRBJ1-3): DVKVTQSSRYLVKRTGEKVFLECVQDMDHENMFWYRQDPGLGLRLIYFSYDVKMKEKGDIPEGYSVSREKKERFSLILESASTNQTSMYLCASSGQRMVRNTIYFGEGSWLTVV.

V is TRBV7-9 and J is TRBJ2-1, with TRBD1 as a possible D gene (6 bases). V lost 6 bases and J 0 bases, leaving 24 bases between the germline ends. The CDR3 length is 19 residues. Per germline, CDR1 SEHNR and CDR2 FQNEAQ (reference sequence). CDR3 bases: TGTGCCAGCAGTTCTGAAGGACAGAGGGTGTTTGGCTCCTACAATGAGCAGTTCTTC. Its translation is CASSSEGQRVFGSYNEQFF.

This rearrangement joins TRBV5-1 to TRBJ2-5; TRBD1 matches 9 bases. The trim removed 4 bases at V and 5 bases at J, leaving 6 bases unmatched. The CDR3 consists of 14 residues. In germline, CDR1 is SGHRS, CDR2 YFSETQ. CDR3 nucleotide sequence: TGCGCCAGCAGCGGGGGACAGGGTCTGGAGACCCAGTACTTC. It translates to CASSGGQGLETQYF.

The rearrangement uses TRBV5-1 and TRBJ2-7; 7 bases align to TRBD2. Germline-derived CDR1 and CDR2 are SGHRS and YFSETQ. V gave up 0 bases and J gave up 3 bases; unmatched junction bases: 6. The CDR3 loop spans 15 amino acids. CDR3 in amino acids: CASSLGASGDYEQYF. CDR3 nucleotide sequence: TGCGCCAGCAGCTTGGGGGCTAGCGGAGACTACGAGCAGTACTTC.

The rearrangement links TRBV5-5 to TRBJ2-3; D gene ambiguous. The CDR3 covers 14 residues. Trimming took off 3 bases at V and 6 bases at J, with 14 bases between the two ends. Germline V gene lookup returns CDR1 SGHKS and CDR2 YYEKEE (reference sequence). The CDR3 region is CASSSDLNWDTQYF. DNA for the CDR3: TGTGCCAGCAGCTCCGACTTGAATTGGGATACGCAGTATTTT.

The J gene is TRBJ2-5, the V gene TRBV28, with TRBD2 matching 9 bases. This CDR3 comprises 15 residues. Germline assignment: CDR1 MDHEN and CDR2 SYDVKM. The ends lost 4 bases at V and 4 bases at J; junction bases unmatched: 7. The DNA of the CDR3 is TGTGCCAGCAGTTCCCTCCTAGCGGGATTAGAGACCCAGTACTTC. Protein sequence: CASSSLLAGLETQYF. Combining the CDR3 with reference TRBV28 and TRBJ2-5 gives the whole variable domain DVKVTQSSRYLVKRTGEKVFLECVQDMDHENMFWYRQDPGLGLRLIYFSYDVKMKEKGDIPEGYSVSREKKERFSLILESASTNQTSMYLCASSSLLAGLETQYFGPGTRLLVL.

J is TRBJ1-4 and V is TRBV13; 10 bases agree with TRBD1. V was clipped by 5 bases and J by 3 bases; unmatched bases: 6. This CDR3 spans 16 amino acids. Germline CDR1 reads PRHDT; CDR2 reads FYEKMQ (reference sequence). The CDR3 nucleotides are TGTGCCAGCAGCCAAGACAGGGGGCGGGCTAATGAAAAACTGTTTTTT. Translating gives CASSQDRGRANEKLFF.

This chain links TRBV7-9 with TRBJ2-1; 9 nucleotides agree with TRBD2. Germline CDR1 reads SEHNR; CDR2 reads FQNEAQ (reference sequence). CDR3 size: 15 residues. J lost 5 bases, V lost 2 bases, and 4 bases had no gene match. This chain's CDR3 is CASSLFSGGHNEQFF. For the CDR3, the DNA is TGTGCCAGCAGCTTATTTAGCGGGGGACACAATGAGCAGTTCTTC.

This clone has just one count. The chain combines TRBV10-2 with TRBJ1-2; a weak D match, TRBD1 (5 bases). This CDR3 contains 15 residues. CDR1 WSHSY and CDR2 SAAADI come from the germline V gene. V was pared by 3 bases and J by 4 bases, with 15 bases between. The CDR3 loop is CASSEAQGPRYGYTF. DNA of the CDR3: TGCGCCAGCAGTGAAGCCCAGGGCCCCCGCTATGGCTACACCTTC.

The chain links TRBV19 to TRBJ2-1; 9 bases are a match to TRBD2. The V and J ends lost 7 bases and 4 bases, in that order; junction bases with no gene match: 20. The CDR3 loop spans 19 amino acids. Per the germline V gene, CDR1 is LNHDA and CDR2 is SQIVND (reference sequence). The CDR3 sequence is CASTRTSEKGRGKYNEQFF. CDR3 nucleotide sequence: TGTGCCAGTACCAGGACTAGCGAAAAAGGCCGGGGTAAATACAATGAGCAGTTCTTC. The variable domain in full, with the rest retrieved from reference TRBV19 and TRBJ2-1, is DGGITQSPKYLFRKEGQNVTLSCEQNLNHDAMYWYRQDPGQGLRLIYYSQIVNDFQKGDIAEGYSVSREKKESFPLTVTSAQKNPTAFYLCASTRTSEKGRGKYNEQFFGPGTRLTVL.

The CDR3: CASSLLAGSSYNEQFF. The CDR3 DNA reads TGCGCCAGCAGCTTGTTAGCGGGCAGCTCCTACAATGAGCAGTTCTTC. V gene TRBV5-1 combines with J gene TRBJ2-1, with 7 bases matching TRBD2. V trimming: 1 base; J trimming: 0 bases; junction bases outside the gene matches: 4. Per the germline V gene, CDR1 is SGHRS and CDR2 is YFSETQ. CDR3 length: 16 residues.

This clone occurred once. This chain links TRBV5-6 with TRBJ2-3; the match to TRBD2 covers 8 bases. The V and J ends lost 4 bases and 0 bases, in that order; junction bases with no gene match: 10. Germline CDR1 and CDR2: SGHDT and YYEEEE. The length of the CDR3 is 17 residues. In nucleotides, the CDR3 is TGTGCCAGCAGCCGATATGCTAGCGGGCGTAGCACAGATACGCAGTATTTT. Protein: CASSRYASGRSTDTQYF.

This clone was detected a few times. The V and J genes are TRBV7-9 and TRBJ2-7; TRBD2 aligns across 14 bases. The germline gives CDR1 SEHNR, CDR2 FQNEAQ (reference sequence). Trimming took 5 bases from V and 6 from J; bases not matched to a gene: 9. There are 16 residues in the CDR3. CDR3 nucleotide sequence: TGTGCCAGCAGCCTACGATTAGGGACTAGCGGGAGCGAGCAGTACTTC. Protein sequence: CASSLRLGTSGSEQYF. The full variable domain, with the rest looked up from reference TRBV7-9 and TRBJ2-7, is DTGVSQNPRHKITKRGQNVTFRCDPISEHNRLYWYRQTLGQGPEFLTYFQNEAQLEKSRLLSDRFSAERPKGSFSTLEIQRTEQGDSAMYLCASSLRLGTSGSEQYFGPGTRLTVT.

The V gene is TRBV5-4, the J gene TRBJ2-1; TRBD2 matches 7 bases. Germline CDR1 and CDR2: SGHNT and YYREEE (reference sequence). The CDR3 sequence is 14 residues long. The junction had 8 bases not matched to a gene; V was cut back by 3 bases and J by 8 bases. The CDR3 loop reads CASSSGTTTDEQFF. The CDR3 nucleotides are TGTGCCAGCAGCTCCGGGACTACCACCGATGAGCAGTTCTTC. The entire variable domain, with the rest obtained from reference TRBV5-4 and TRBJ2-1, is as follows: ETGVTQSPTHLIKTRGQQVTLRCSSQSGHNTVSWYQQALGQGPQFIFQYYREEENGRGNFPPRFSGLQFPNYSSELNVNALELDDSALYLCASSSGTTTDEQFFGPGTRLTVL.

This clone was seen a single time. The J gene is TRBJ2-5, the V gene TRBV30; 13 bases map to TRBD2. Germline loops: CDR1 GTSNPN, CDR2 SVGIG (reference sequence). This CDR3 comprises 18 residues. V was clipped by 2 bases and J by 1 base; unmatched bases: 10. This CDR3 reads CAWSLLAGGPSSQETQYF. The CDR3 DNA reads TGTGCCTGGAGTCTACTAGCGGGAGGGCCCTCGAGCCAAGAGACCCAGTACTTC. The full variable domain, with the rest looked up from reference TRBV30 and TRBJ2-5, is SQTIHQWPATLVQPVGSPLSLECTVEGTSNPNLYWYRQAAGRGLQLLFYSVGIGQISSEVPQNLSASRPQDRQFILSSKKLLLSDSGFYLCAWSLLAGGPSSQETQYFGPGTRLLVL.

This chain links TRBV2 with TRBJ2-7; possible D gene TRBD2, 6 bases. The CDR3 is 14 residues long. In germline, CDR1 is SNHLY, CDR2 FYNNEI. The V gene lost 2 bases and the J gene lost 5 bases, with 13 bases spanning the gap. CDR3 loop: CASSELRGANEQYF. CDR3 nucleotide sequence: TGTGCCAGCAGTGAATTGCGGGGTGCCAACGAGCAGTACTTC.

This chain uses TRBV5-1 with TRBJ1-1; unclear D gene. Germline V gene lookup returns CDR1 SGHRS and CDR2 YFSETQ. V lost 0 bases and J lost 12, with 9 bases in between. CDR3 length: 11 residues. CDR3 loop: CASSLGLQTFF. The CDR3, as DNA: TGCGCCAGCAGCTTGGGTTTGCAGACTTTCTTT.